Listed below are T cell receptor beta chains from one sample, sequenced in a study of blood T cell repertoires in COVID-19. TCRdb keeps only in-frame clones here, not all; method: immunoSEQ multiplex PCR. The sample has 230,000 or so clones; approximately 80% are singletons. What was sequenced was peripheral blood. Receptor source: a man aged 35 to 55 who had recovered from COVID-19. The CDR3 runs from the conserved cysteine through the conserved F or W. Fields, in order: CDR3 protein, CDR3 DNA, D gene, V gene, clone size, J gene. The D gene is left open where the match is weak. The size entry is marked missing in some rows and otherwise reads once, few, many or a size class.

CDR3 protein: CASSSSGTGATDTQYF; CDR3 DNA: TGTGCCAGCAGCTCCTCCGGGACAGGGGCCACAGATACGCAGTATTTT; D gene: TRBD1; V gene: TRBV7-9; clone size: .; J gene: TRBJ2-3
CDR3 protein: CASSLGPFLAGRTAGNTIYF; CDR3 DNA: TGTGCCAGCAGCTTAGGTCCTTTCCTCGCAGGGAGGACTGCCGGAAACACCATATATTTT; D gene: .; V gene: TRBV7-4; clone size: .; J gene: TRBJ1-3
CDR3 protein: CASSYAGASGSDEQFF; CDR3 DNA: TGTGCCAGCAGCTACGCCGGGGCTAGCGGGAGCGATGAGCAGTTCTTC; D gene: TRBD2; V gene: TRBV7-2; clone size: .; J gene: TRBJ2-1
CDR3 protein: CASSTGPGQFISGELFF; CDR3 DNA: TGTGCCAGTAGTACGGGACCGGGACAGTTCATATCGGGGGAGCTGTTTTTT; D gene: TRBD1; V gene: TRBV19; clone size: .; J gene: TRBJ2-2
CDR3 protein: CASSFSGSGTQYF; CDR3 DNA: TGTGCCAGCAGCTTTAGCGGGAGCGGGACCCAGTACTTC; D gene: TRBD2; V gene: TRBV11-2; clone size: .; J gene: TRBJ2-5
CDR3 protein: CASSFDRERQPQHF; CDR3 DNA: TGTGCCAGCAGTTTCGACAGGGAGCGTCAGCCCCAGCATTTT; D gene: TRBD1; V gene: TRBV6-2/TRBV6-3; clone size: .; J gene: TRBJ1-5
CDR3 protein: CASSLAAGGMYEQYF; CDR3 DNA: TGCGCCAGCAGCTTGGCGGCAGGGGGCATGTACGAGCAGTACTTC; D gene: TRBD1; V gene: TRBV5-1; clone size: .; J gene: TRBJ2-7
CDR3 protein: CASSPRTGSSDGYTF; CDR3 DNA: TGTGCCAGCAGCCCCCGGACAGGGTCGTCGGATGGCTACACCTTC; D gene: TRBD1; V gene: TRBV5-5; clone size: .; J gene: TRBJ1-2
CDR3 protein: CASSVTGRTEAFF; CDR3 DNA: TGTGCCAGCAGCGTAACAGGGAGAACTGAAGCTTTCTTT; D gene: .; V gene: TRBV13; clone size: many; J gene: TRBJ1-1
CDR3 protein: CASKEGVTEAFF; CDR3 DNA: TGTGCCAGCAAAGAGGGTGTAACTGAAGCTTTCTTT; D gene: .; V gene: TRBV28; clone size: .; J gene: TRBJ1-1
CDR3 protein: CASSESANYGYTF; CDR3 DNA: TGTGCCAGCAGTGAGTCAGCTAACTATGGCTACACCTTC; D gene: .; V gene: TRBV25-1; clone size: .; J gene: TRBJ1-2
CDR3 protein: CASSQGTSGGAAEQFF; CDR3 DNA: TGCGCCAGCAGCCAAGGGACTAGCGGGGGGGCCGCTGAGCAGTTCTTC; D gene: TRBD2; V gene: TRBV4-3; clone size: .; J gene: TRBJ2-1
CDR3 protein: CASSRDRGGYQPQHF; CDR3 DNA: TGCGCCAGCAGCCGTGATAGGGGAGGCTATCAGCCCCAGCATTTT; D gene: .; V gene: TRBV4-3; clone size: .; J gene: TRBJ1-5
CDR3 protein: CASSYPSGGTDTQYF; CDR3 DNA: TGTGCCAGCAGTTACCCTAGCGGAGGGACAGATACGCAGTATTTT; D gene: TRBD2; V gene: TRBV6-5; clone size: .; J gene: TRBJ2-3
CDR3 protein: CASSPRDRGSAFSYEQYF; CDR3 DNA: TGTGCCAGCAGTCCCCGGGACAGGGGGTCGGCATTCTCCTACGAGCAGTACTTC; D gene: TRBD1; V gene: TRBV2; clone size: .; J gene: TRBJ2-7
CDR3 protein: CASSPGTGGFRDTEAFF; CDR3 DNA: TGCGCCAGCAGCCCGGGAACAGGGGGATTTAGGGACACTGAAGCTTTCTTT; D gene: TRBD1; V gene: TRBV5-1; clone size: .; J gene: TRBJ1-1
CDR3 protein: CASSQDFGQTYNEQFF; CDR3 DNA: TGCGCCAGCAGCCAAGATTTTGGACAGACATACAATGAGCAGTTCTTC; D gene: .; V gene: TRBV4-3; clone size: few; J gene: TRBJ2-1
CDR3 protein: CATSTSRGYRAGELFF; CDR3 DNA: TGTGCCACCAGCACTTCGCGGGGGTATCGAGCCGGGGAGCTGTTTTTT; D gene: TRBD2; V gene: TRBV15; clone size: .; J gene: TRBJ2-2
CDR3 protein: CSVGASYGYTF; CDR3 DNA: TGCAGCGTTGGGGCAAGCTATGGCTACACCTTC; D gene: .; V gene: TRBV29-1; clone size: once; J gene: TRBJ1-2
CDR3 protein: CASSLGAGRQETQYF; CDR3 DNA: TGCGCCAGCAGCTTGGGGGCAGGGCGGCAAGAGACCCAGTACTTC; D gene: .; V gene: TRBV5-1; clone size: .; J gene: TRBJ2-5
CDR3 protein: CASSLRRGSSYEQYF; CDR3 DNA: TGTGCCAGCAGCTTAAGAAGAGGGAGCTCCTACGAGCAGTACTTC; D gene: .; V gene: TRBV7-2; clone size: few; J gene: TRBJ2-7
CDR3 protein: CASSFGGIGEQYF; CDR3 DNA: TGTGCCAGCAGCTTCGGGGGGATTGGGGAGCAGTACTTC; D gene: TRBD2; V gene: TRBV7-2; clone size: few; J gene: TRBJ2-7
CDR3 protein: CASSLEQASGTYNEQFF; CDR3 DNA: TGTGCCAGCTCACTAGAGCAAGCTAGCGGGACGTACAATGAGCAGTTCTTC; D gene: TRBD2; V gene: TRBV18; clone size: .; J gene: TRBJ2-1
CDR3 protein: CASSLGQSYTEAFF; CDR3 DNA: TGTGCCAGCAGCCTTGGCCAATCATACACTGAAGCTTTCTTT; D gene: .; V gene: TRBV9; clone size: .; J gene: TRBJ1-1
CDR3 protein: CASSVDRGRYGYTF; CDR3 DNA: TGTGCCAGCAGCGTGGACAGGGGTCGATATGGCTACACCTTC; D gene: TRBD1; V gene: TRBV9; clone size: .; J gene: TRBJ1-2
CDR3 protein: CASSRGTAKTEAFF; CDR3 DNA: TGTGCCAGCAGCCGCGGGACAGCGAAAACTGAAGCTTTCTTT; D gene: TRBD1; V gene: TRBV6-5; clone size: .; J gene: TRBJ1-1
CDR3 protein: CASSFALLAGSNEQYF; CDR3 DNA: TGTGCCAGCAGCTTCGCTCTCCTAGCGGGGAGCAACGAGCAGTACTTC; D gene: TRBD2; V gene: TRBV7-2; clone size: .; J gene: TRBJ2-7
CDR3 protein: CASSARDSSSYNEQFF; CDR3 DNA: TGCGCCAGCAGCGCGAGGGACAGCAGCTCCTACAATGAGCAGTTCTTC; D gene: TRBD1; V gene: TRBV5-1; clone size: .; J gene: TRBJ2-1
CDR3 protein: CASSEFPGLNSGNTIYF; CDR3 DNA: TGTGCCAGCAGTGAATTCCCGGGACTGAACTCTGGAAACACCATATATTTT; D gene: .; V gene: TRBV25-1; clone size: .; J gene: TRBJ1-3
CDR3 protein: CASSASQGYGYTF; CDR3 DNA: TGCGCCAGCAGCGCGTCACAGGGGTATGGCTACACCTTC; D gene: TRBD1; V gene: TRBV5-1; clone size: .; J gene: TRBJ1-2
CDR3 protein: CASSRRPGQGANEKLFF; CDR3 DNA: TGTGCCAGCAGCAGAAGACCGGGACAGGGGGCTAATGAAAAACTGTTTTTT; D gene: TRBD1; V gene: TRBV7-2; clone size: .; J gene: TRBJ1-4
CDR3 protein: CASSLRQGGAETQYF; CDR3 DNA: TGTGCCAGCAGCCTGCGACAGGGTGGAGCTGAGACCCAGTACTTC; D gene: TRBD1; V gene: TRBV9; clone size: .; J gene: TRBJ2-5
CDR3 protein: CASSRGLAGGPGDTQYF; CDR3 DNA: TGTGCCAGCAGCAGGGGACTAGCGGGAGGGCCGGGAGATACGCAGTATTTT; D gene: TRBD2; V gene: TRBV11-2; clone size: .; J gene: TRBJ2-3
CDR3 protein: CASRLKRGTDTQYF; CDR3 DNA: TGTGCCAGCAGACTAAAGAGGGGCACAGATACGCAGTATTTT; D gene: .; V gene: TRBV6-8; clone size: .; J gene: TRBJ2-3
CDR3 protein: CASATSADTQYF; CDR3 DNA: TGTGCCAGCGCGACTAGTGCAGATACGCAGTATTTT; D gene: .; V gene: TRBV5-4; clone size: .; J gene: TRBJ2-3
CDR3 protein: CASSVGNVGQVLDTQYF; CDR3 DNA: TGTGCCAGCAGCGTAGGGAACGTTGGGCAGGTCTTAGATACGCAGTATTTT; D gene: .; V gene: TRBV9; clone size: .; J gene: TRBJ2-3
CDR3 protein: CASETGNNSPLHF; CDR3 DNA: TGTGCCAGCGAGACAGGAAATAATTCACCCCTCCACTTT; D gene: .; V gene: TRBV6-5; clone size: .; J gene: TRBJ1-6
CDR3 protein: CASSLVHRGKGEQYF; CDR3 DNA: TGTGCCAGCAGCTTGGTCCACAGGGGAAAGGGCGAGCAGTACTTC; D gene: TRBD1; V gene: TRBV5-4; clone size: .; J gene: TRBJ2-7
CDR3 protein: CASSLGGQGNQPQHF; CDR3 DNA: TGTGCCAGCAGCTTAGGGGGACAAGGGAATCAGCCCCAGCATTTT; D gene: .; V gene: TRBV7-9; clone size: .; J gene: TRBJ1-5
CDR3 protein: CASSKGQLSYNQPQHF; CDR3 DNA: TGTGCCAGTAGTAAGGGACAGCTCTCATACAATCAGCCCCAGCATTTT; D gene: TRBD1; V gene: TRBV19; clone size: .; J gene: TRBJ1-5
CDR3 protein: CAWSTGQGNEQFF; CDR3 DNA: TGTGCCTGGAGTACGGGACAGGGTAATGAGCAGTTCTTC; D gene: TRBD1; V gene: TRBV30; clone size: .; J gene: TRBJ2-1
CDR3 protein: CASTRGRSNEKLFF; CDR3 DNA: TGTGCCAGCACCCGAGGGAGATCGAATGAAAAACTGTTTTTT; D gene: .; V gene: TRBV7-9; clone size: few; J gene: TRBJ1-4
CDR3 protein: CASSRQEQGRAFF; CDR3 DNA: TGTGCCAGCAGCAGACAGGAGCAAGGACGAGCTTTCTTT; D gene: .; V gene: TRBV12-3/TRBV12-4; clone size: .; J gene: TRBJ1-1